The 5 T cell receptor delta chains given below trace back to one sample, sequenced in a study of DNA immune sequencing with unique molecular identifiers. Primers for all 8 TRDV and 4 TRDJ genes amplified genomic DNA in 32-plex. A 12-nucleotide UMI was added during 3 barcoding PCR cycles before adapter PCR. TCRdb re-called the multiplex PCR reads via CATT. Counted here are approximately 270 delta-chain clones, around 16% occurring once; the ten biggest clones make up about 59%. Material: buffy coat blood. The receptors originated from a human donor in good health.

By share, this clone counts as hyperexpanded. Other DNA sequences from this sample encode an identical CDR3 as well. This chain connects TRDV1 to TRDJ1, with 8 bases identical to TRDD2. Matching the DNA to germline supplied the J gene, which TCRdb does not give. Germline lookup yields CDR1 TSWWSYY and CDR2 QGS. The CDR3 is 30 residues long. J gave up 0 bases and V 1 base, and 46 bases lay outside the gene matches. This CDR3 is CALGEQGPSPSYPWKGYWGFTPTYTDKLIF. CDR3 DNA sequence: TGTGCTCTTGGGGAACAAGGGCCCTCGCCTTCCTATCCGTGGAAGGGCTATTGGGGGTTCACGCCCACATACACCGATAAACTCATCTTT.

The genes are TRDV2 and TRDJ1, with 9 bases that match TRDD3. This CDR3 comprises 16 residues. In germline, CDR1 is GEAIGNYY, CDR2 EKD. J was trimmed by 8 bases and V by 0 bases; bases with no gene match: 12. CDR3 nucleotide sequence: TGTGCCTGTGACACCGTGGGTGAAGGGGGATACCCAAAACTCATCTTT. This codes for CACDTVGEGGYPKLIF.

By share of the sample, this clone is large. This CDR3 is also generated by other DNA sequences in the sample. V and J are TRDV2 and TRDJ1; TRDD3 matches at 8 bases. Losses at the gene ends were 0 bases for V and 0 bases for J; bases not matched to a gene: 5. The CDR3 length is 16 residues. Per the germline V gene, CDR1 is GEAIGNYY and CDR2 is EKD. The CDR3 coding sequence is TGTGCCTGTGACACCCTGGGGGAAACGTACACCGATAAACTCATCTTT. Translated, it gives CACDTLGETYTDKLIF.

By sample share, this clone is large. V usage is TRDV2 and J usage is TRDJ3; 9 nucleotides agree with TRDD3. CDR1 GEAIGNYY and CDR2 EKD come from the germline V gene. The CDR3 contains 19 residues. J lost 0 bases, V lost 1 base, and 6 bases had no gene match. The CDR3 nucleotides read TGTGCCTGTGACACGACTGGGGGACTGAGCTCCTGGGACACCCGACAGATGTTTTTC. Protein product: CACDTTGGLSSWDTRQMFF.

This clone has more than one count but fewer than ten. This rearrangement joins TRDV2 to TRDJ1; 11 positions match TRDD3. This CDR3 has 15 amino acids. V dropped 3 bases and J dropped 10; count of bases not matched to a gene: 12. Germline V gene data show CDR1 as GEAIGNYY and CDR2 as EKD. The CDR3 here is CACDPVQLGDRGLIF. DNA of the CDR3: TGTGCCTGTGACCCCGTCCAACTGGGGGATAGGGGACTCATCTTT.